This TCR beta chain was sequenced for a study of shared clonotypes between healthy human individuals. The donor population consisted of healthy HIV-negative adults with no recent acute infections or vaccinations. About this clone itself: The target antigen is unknown.

Study results and caveats: Rarefaction indicated that sorted-subset sequencing remained incomplete although depth was large.

Trimming left V 7 bases short and J 0 bases short, with 8 bases between. The length of the CDR3 is 13 residues. Germline lookup yields CDR1 SEHNR and CDR2 FQNEAQ (reference sequence). Sequencing used immunoSEQ multiplex PCR; TCRdb keeps in-frame clones, though not all of them. This table has 550,000 to 700,000 clones, around three quarters appearing once. Material for sequencing was memory CD4+ T cells sorted from blood. The sample's subset: CD45RA-negative fraction. The J gene is TRBJ2-3, the V gene TRBV7-9; D unresolved. This sequence originates from a woman aged 25-40 years in good health. CDR3 amino acids: CASNSRSTDTQYF. The CDR3, as DNA: TGTGCCAGCAATTCCCGTAGCACAGATACGCAGTATTTT. Full variable domain (missing parts from reference TRBV7-9 and TRBJ2-3): DTGVSQNPRHKITKRGQNVTFRCDPISEHNRLYWYRQTLGQGPEFLTYFQNEAQLEKSRLLSDRFSAERPKGSFSTLEIQRTEQGDSAMYLCASNSRSTDTQYFGPGTRLTVL.